This TCR beta chain was identified in a study of tumor-infiltrating lymphocytes in primary liver carcinoma. Study summary: There were tumors of stage T1-T3 N0M0, each 4.2 to 10 cm across.

Both RNA and DNA were isolated together from about 20-30 mg of bulk tissue that had not been sorted. Patients had primary liver carcinoma treated by surgical resection. Study findings and constraints: Researchers found tumor-adjacent and tumor-blood pairs overlapped less than tumor region pairs. It was in tumors, not blood, that the top-250-clone fraction was significantly higher (p = 0.039).

The CDR3 loop spans 13 amino acids. V lost 8 bases, J lost 3 bases, and 11 bases lay in between. Germline V CDR1 and CDR2: MNHEY, SVGAGI. This clonotype has a count of ten or more. As yet, its antigen is unknown. The template, 500 ng total RNA, yielded TCR beta cDNA made with a constant-region primer. It was through three nested multiplex PCR rounds of slightly modified ARM-PCR that TCR beta libraries arose. Amplification in the first two PCR rounds was performed using TRBV1-TRBV30 forward primers and a C-beta reverse primer for about 10 cycles each. TCRdb re-called the multiplex PCR reads through MiXCR, storing one row per CDR3 protein. Of approximately 92,000 distinct CDR3 sequences listed, almost 70% are singletons.

V gene TRBV6-5 combines with J gene TRBJ2-1; tentative D call: TRBD1 (5 bases). The sample taken for sequencing was liver tumor tissue from sampling region 5. The subset: tumor region T5, tumor centre. This receptor was obtained from a woman in her sixties with primary liver carcinoma and hepatitis B virus infection. The CDR3 protein is CASQGTFYNEQFF. DNA of the CDR3: TGTGCCAGCCAGGGCACCTTCTACAATGAGCAGTTCTTC.